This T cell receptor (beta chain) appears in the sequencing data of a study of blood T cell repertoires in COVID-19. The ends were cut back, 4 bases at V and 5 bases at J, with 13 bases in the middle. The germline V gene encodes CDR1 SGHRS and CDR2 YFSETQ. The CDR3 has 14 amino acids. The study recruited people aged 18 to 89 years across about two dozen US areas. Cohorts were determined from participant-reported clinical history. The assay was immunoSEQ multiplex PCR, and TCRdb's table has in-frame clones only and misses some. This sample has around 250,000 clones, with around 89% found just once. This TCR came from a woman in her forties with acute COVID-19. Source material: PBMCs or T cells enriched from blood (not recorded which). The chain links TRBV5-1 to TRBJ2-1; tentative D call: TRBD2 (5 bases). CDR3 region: CASSVSRADNEQFF. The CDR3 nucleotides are TGCGCCAGCAGCGTATCGAGGGCTGACAATGAGCAGTTCTTC.